The 28 T cell receptor beta chains given below trace back to one sample, sequenced in a study of graft-versus-host responses after intestinal transplantation. Which antigens these TCRs recognize remains unknown. The method was immunoSEQ multiplex PCR; TCRdb's version includes in-frame clones alone and lacks a portion of them. This sample yields more than 40,000 clones, of which about 95% are seen a single time; under 0.25% belongs to the top ten. Sequenced here: unstimulated CD8+ T cells sorted from spleen or lymph node cells, sampled before transplant. The receptor source for this set is a human donor who was the organ donor for an intestinal transplant.

This clone has more than one count but fewer than ten. The V gene is TRBV4-2, the J gene TRBJ2-5; D ambiguous. CDR1 LGHNA and CDR2 YNFKEQ come from the germline V gene. Trimming pared 0 bases from V and 4 bases from J, leaving 12 bases between. The CDR3 has 15 amino acids. CDR3 DNA: TGTGCCAGCAGCCAAGACCTAGTGTCTCTAGAGACCCAGTACTTC. Amino acids: CASSQDLVSLETQYF.

This sequence joins TRBV7-6 and TRBJ2-5, with TRBD2 matching 8 bases. V lost 2 bases to trimming and J lost 4 bases; unmatched junction nucleotides: 9. The length of the CDR3 is 16 residues. Germline CDR1 is SGHVS and CDR2 is FNYEAQ. CDR3 residues: CASSLPHGGDPETQYF. DNA of the CDR3: TGTGCCAGCAGCTTACCCCACGGGGGGGACCCAGAGACCCAGTACTTC.

The chain uses TRBV7-9 and TRBJ2-7; D is possibly TRBD1 (6 bases). The germline V and J ends were trimmed by 5 bases and 0 bases, with 14 bases remaining between them. CDR3 size: 15 residues. CDR1 SEHNR and CDR2 FQNEAQ come from the germline V gene (reference sequence). CDR3 bases: TGTGCCAGCAGCCCACCGGGACATACCTCCTACGAGCAGTACTTC. It translates to CASSPPGHTSYEQYF.

This rearrangement joins TRBV9 to TRBJ2-7; D assignment may be TRBD1 or TRBD2 (5 bases each). Germline CDR1 reads SGDLS; CDR2 reads YYNGEE. The V end lost 7 bases, the J end lost 3 bases, and 14 bases lay between the germline ends. The CDR3 has 13 amino acids. The CDR3 sequence: CASGAGGGYEQYF. The CDR3 region has the DNA TGTGCCAGCGGGGCAGGCGGAGGCTACGAGCAGTACTTC.

The chain carries TRBV29-1 and TRBJ2-3; 8 nucleotides agree with TRBD2. The J segment lost 6 bases and the V segment lost 7 bases, leaving 15 bases of the junction unmatched. The length of the CDR3 is 15 residues. CDR1 is SQVTM and CDR2 is ANQGSEA in the germline V gene. CDR3 sequence reads: CSADHGAGEWDTQYF. The CDR3 nucleotides read TGCAGCGCCGACCACGGAGCGGGGGAATGGGATACGCAGTATTTT.

This chain joins TRBV7-9 and TRBJ2-5, with D maybe TRBD2 (5 bases). The DNA end is a closer match to TRBJ2-7, so the J assignment may be wrong. CDR1 and CDR2 (germline): SEHNR, FQNEAQ (reference sequence). The CDR3 is 13 residues long. In nucleotides, the CDR3 is TGTGCCAGCAGCTTTGGGGAGTCCTACGAGCAGTACTTC. It encodes CASSFGESYEQYF.

J is TRBJ2-5 and V is TRBV19; D not resolved. V dropped 6 bases and J dropped 1 base, with 9 bases sitting between them. The CDR3 is 13 residues long. CDR1 is LNHDA and CDR2 is SQIVND in the germline V gene (reference sequence). CDR3 bases: TGTGCCAGTAGACAAAGCGCCCAAGAGACCCAGTACTTC. Translated: CASRQSAQETQYF.

V is TRBV7-2 and J is TRBJ2-7; 7 nucleotides align to TRBD2. V was pared by 7 bases and J by 1 base, with 10 bases of the junction left unmatched. CDR1 SGHTA and CDR2 FQGNSA come from the germline V gene. The CDR3 sequence is 15 residues long. CDR3 coding DNA: TGTGCCAGCATCCCTAGGGCCGGGGGGTCCTACGAGCAGTACTTC. This sequence encodes CASIPRAGGSYEQYF.

This chain uses TRBV5-5 with TRBJ2-3; 7 bases are a match to TRBD2. This CDR3 has 17 residues. CDR1 and CDR2 (germline): SGHKS, YYEKEE (reference sequence). V shed 0 bases and J 1 base; nucleotides not matched to a gene: 8. CDR3 bases: TGTGCCAGCAGCTTGGCCTGGGCTAGCGGACGCACAGATACGCAGTATTTT. It codes for CASSLAWASGRTDTQYF.

The J gene is TRBJ1-6, the V gene TRBV1; the table gives TRBD1 as D, unverified against the DNA. TRBV1 is annotated as a pseudogene. This CDR3 spans 15 amino acids. CDR3 in DNA: TGCACCAGCAGCCAACCCCGTGGGGCTCAATTCCCCCTCCACTTT. Translation: CTSSQPRGAQFPLHF.

This chain joins TRBV28 and TRBJ1-5; D is possibly TRBD1 (5 bases). Germline loops: CDR1 MDHEN, CDR2 SYDVKM. The CDR3 totals 15 residues. V lost 4 bases and J 2 bases, leaving 12 bases between the germline ends. The CDR3 reads CASSSRARGNQPQHF. DNA of the CDR3: TGTGCCAGCAGTTCCCGGGCCAGGGGCAATCAGCCCCAGCATTTT.

The rearrangement joins TRBV2 to TRBJ2-7; maybe TRBD1 (5 bases). The CDR3 has 11 amino acids. Trimming shortened V by 7 bases and J by 5 bases, and 9 bases separated the two germline ends. CDR1 and CDR2 from the germline V gene are SNHLY and FYNNEI. The CDR3 protein is CASTQGNEQYF. CDR3 nucleotide sequence: TGTGCCAGCACCCAGGGCAACGAGCAGTACTTC.

This chain links TRBV2 with TRBJ2-7; a possible D gene is TRBD2 (5 bases). The germline gives CDR1 SNHLY, CDR2 FYNNEI. The CDR3 totals 14 residues. Trimming left V 6 bases short and J 2 bases short, with 14 bases between. CDR3 nucleotides: TGTGCCAGCAGCGTTCCGGGATATCCCTACGAGCAGTACTTC. Protein product: CASSVPGYPYEQYF.

The chain couples TRBV5-6 to TRBJ1-1; D is undetermined. The V gene's germline CDR1 is SGHDT and CDR2 YYEEEE. The CDR3 runs to 14 residues. V lost 0 bases, J lost 2 bases, and 8 bases lay in between. This chain's CDR3 is CASSLGPGNTEAFF. The DNA of the CDR3 is TGTGCCAGCAGCTTGGGTCCAGGCAACACTGAAGCTTTCTTT.

Points on this clone: One end of the junction varies from germline; a read error may be responsible. The gene calls are TRBV11-2 and TRBJ1-4; possible D gene TRBD1, 5 bases. The CDR3 is made up of 11 amino acids. Per the germline V gene, CDR1 is SGHAT and CDR2 is FQNNGV. CDR3 in amino acids: CASSLVGDVIF. The CDR3 DNA reads TGTGCCAGCAGCTTAGTAGGGGACGTGATTTTT.

On this clone: At one end, the junction sequence differs from germline, possibly due to a read error. The same CDR3 arises from other DNA sequences in this sample as well. The genes are TRBV5-1 and TRBJ1-6; maybe TRBD1 (5 bases). There are 14 residues in the CDR3. Germline assignment: CDR1 SGHRS and CDR2 YFSETQ. The CDR3 region is CASSYGTQGPPLHF. The CDR3 bases are TGCGCCAGCAGCTACGGGACTCAAGGGCCACCCCTCCACTTC.

J is TRBJ1-5 and V is TRBV6-6; 7 nucleotides line up with TRBD1. This CDR3 is 15 amino acids long. Germline V gene data show CDR1 as MNHNY and CDR2 as SVGAGI (reference sequence). V lost 0 bases to trimming and J lost 8 bases; unmatched junction nucleotides: 7. CDR3 loop: CASSYSAQGDKPQHF. The CDR3 DNA sequence: TGTGCCAGCAGTTACTCCGCGCAGGGGGACAAGCCCCAGCATTTT.

The chain recombines TRBV11-3 with TRBJ2-7; D is possibly TRBD1 or TRBD2 (6 bases each). The germline V gene encodes CDR1 SGHNT and CDR2 YENEEA. Trimming took 3 bases from V and 1 from J, leaving 10 bases between them. The CDR3 runs 14 residues. The CDR3 is CASSLGGESYEQYF. The CDR3 DNA reads TGTGCCAGCAGCTTGGGGGGCGAATCCTACGAGCAGTACTTC.

This chain connects TRBV5-4 to TRBJ2-7; TRBD2 matches at 15 bases. The germline V gene has CDR1 SGHNT and CDR2 YYREEE (reference sequence). The CDR3 is made up of 16 amino acids. The ends lost 4 bases at V and 2 bases at J; junction bases unmatched: 4. CDR3 in amino acids: CASSPGLAGGPYEQYF. The CDR3 DNA reads as TGTGCCAGCAGCCCGGGACTAGCGGGGGGCCCCTACGAGCAGTACTTC. Drawing the rest from reference TRBV5-4 and TRBJ2-7, the complete variable domain is ETGVTQSPTHLIKTRGQQVTLRCSSQSGHNTVSWYQQALGQGPQFIFQYYREEENGRGNFPPRFSGLQFPNYSSELNVNALELDDSALYLCASSPGLAGGPYEQYFGPGTRLTVT.

The chain couples TRBV19 to TRBJ2-7; D unclear. The CDR3 runs 12 residues. Trimming shortened V by 4 bases and J by 0 bases, and 4 bases separated the two germline ends. The germline V gene has CDR1 LNHDA and CDR2 SQIVND (reference sequence). CDR3 amino acids: CASSSVSYEQYF. The CDR3 DNA follows: TGTGCCAGTAGTAGCGTCTCCTACGAGCAGTACTTC.

The V and J genes are TRBV7-9 and TRBJ2-7, with 9 bases identical to TRBD1. Germline loops: CDR1 SEHNR, CDR2 FQNEAQ (reference sequence). This CDR3 comprises 13 residues. V trimming: 6 bases; J trimming: 5 bases; junction bases outside the gene matches: 5. The CDR3 is CASSMGQGNEQYF. The CDR3 nucleotides read TGTGCCAGCAGTATGGGACAGGGAAACGAGCAGTACTTC.

J is TRBJ2-1 and V is TRBV4-2, with D perhaps TRBD2 (5 bases). The ends were cut back, 7 bases at V and 6 bases at J, with 16 bases in the middle. This CDR3 has 14 residues. Germline loops: CDR1 LGHNA, CDR2 YNFKEQ. This chain's CDR3 is CASTVASPSNEQFF. CDR3 sequence (DNA): TGTGCCAGCACGGTGGCTAGCCCCTCCAATGAGCAGTTCTTC.

The V gene is TRBV9, the J gene TRBJ2-7; maybe TRBD2 (5 bases). V lost 2 bases and J lost 1, with 10 bases in between. The germline gives CDR1 SGDLS, CDR2 YYNGEE. CDR3 length: 14 amino acids. In nucleotides, the CDR3 is TGTGCCAGCAGCGTGGGAGCCGAATCCTACGAGCAGTACTTC. Protein: CASSVGAESYEQYF.

The V and J genes are TRBV7-2 and TRBJ2-5; TRBD1 agrees at 9 bases. The DNA end lines up better with TRBJ2-7; the J call may be wrong. Germline V lookup: CDR1 SGHTA, CDR2 FQGNSA. The CDR3 runs 17 residues. The CDR3 loop reads CASSLEPQGAPVYEQYF. The CDR3 region has the DNA TGTGCCAGCAGCTTAGAGCCACAGGGGGCGCCGGTGTACGAGCAGTACTTC.

The chain links TRBV10-2 to TRBJ2-1, with D perhaps TRBD1 (5 bases). The CDR3 is made up of 14 amino acids. Deletions cut 6 bases from V and 2 bases from J, with 11 bases between. Germline V gene lookup returns CDR1 WSHSY and CDR2 SAAADI. In DNA, the CDR3 is TGCGCCAGCAGAGCAGGGTCCCCCTACAATGAGCAGTTCTTC. Amino acid sequence: CASRAGSPYNEQFF.

This rearrangement joins TRBV5-1 to TRBJ1-2, with 11 bases matching TRBD1. The CDR3 has 15 amino acids. Germline V gene lookup returns CDR1 SGHRS and CDR2 YFSETQ. V shed 5 bases and J 8 bases; nucleotides not matched to a gene: 11. CDR3 loop: CASRSGQGAYWGYTF. The CDR3 DNA sequence: TGCGCCAGCAGATCCGGACAGGGGGCATACTGGGGCTACACCTTC.

The count of this clone is one. This sequence joins TRBV28 and TRBJ1-5; TRBD1 might be the D (5 bases). CDR3 length: 14 residues. V was cut by 6 bases and J by 3 bases, with 12 bases left in between. Germline CDR1 reads MDHEN; CDR2 reads SYDVKM. CDR3 coding DNA: TGTGCCAGCAGGGGGACTGACTACAATCAGCCCCAGCATTTT. Protein: CASRGTDYNQPQHF.

This chain uses TRBV7-3 with TRBJ1-6, with unresolved D. V was cut by 1 base and J by 11 bases, with 12 bases left in between. The CDR3 extends over 14 amino acids. Germline V gene data show CDR1 as SGHTA and CDR2 as FQGTGA. In DNA form, the CDR3 reads TGTGCCAGCAGCTTAATGTCGGGTCTTACACCCCTCCACTTT. Its translation is CASSLMSGLTPLHF.